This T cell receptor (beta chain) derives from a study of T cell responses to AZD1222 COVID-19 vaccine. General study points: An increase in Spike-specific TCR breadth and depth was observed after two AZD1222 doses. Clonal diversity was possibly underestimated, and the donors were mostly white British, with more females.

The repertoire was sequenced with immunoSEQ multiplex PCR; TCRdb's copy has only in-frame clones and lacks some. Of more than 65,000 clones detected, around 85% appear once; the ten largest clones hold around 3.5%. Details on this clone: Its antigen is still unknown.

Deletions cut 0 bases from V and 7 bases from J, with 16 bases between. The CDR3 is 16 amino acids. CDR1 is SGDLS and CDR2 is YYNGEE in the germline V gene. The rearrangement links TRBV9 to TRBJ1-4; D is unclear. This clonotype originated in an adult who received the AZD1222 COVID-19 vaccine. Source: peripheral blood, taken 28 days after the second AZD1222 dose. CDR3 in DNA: TGTGCCAGCAGCGTAGACCCCCGGGAGGGTGCTGAAAAACTGTTTTTT. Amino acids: CASSVDPREGAEKLFF.